Presented here are 32 T cell receptor beta chains from one specimen sequenced in a study of blood T cell repertoires in COVID-19. Repertoires were generated with immunoSEQ multiplex PCR, while TCRdb's copy carries only in-frame clones and drops some. The table records approximately 110,000 clones, 75% to 90% of them present only once. Sequenced input: peripheral blood. These receptors were obtained from a woman in her 40s with acute or convalescent COVID-19.

This clone came up a few times. The chain links TRBV25-1 to TRBJ1-4; D may be TRBD1 (6 bases). CDR1 MGHDK and CDR2 SYGVNS come from the germline V gene. This CDR3 is built from 14 residues. Trimming took 2 bases from V and 8 from J, leaving 12 bases between them. CDR3 sequence reads: CASSEGGLGEKLFF. Here the CDR3 DNA reads TGTGCCAGCAGTGAAGGGGGCTTGGGGGAAAAACTGTTTTTT.

This clone has just one count. The chain joins TRBV7-2 to TRBJ2-5; weak D call: TRBD1 (6 bases). CDR1 is SGHTA, CDR2 FQGNSA, per germline. Trimming left V 1 base short and J 5 bases short, with 11 bases between. This CDR3 region has 14 residues. In nucleotides, the CDR3 is TGTGCCAGCAGCTTAGGCAGGGGATCGGAGACCCAGTACTTC. It encodes CASSLGRGSETQYF.

The gene calls are TRBV19 and TRBJ1-2; TRBD1 aligns across 8 bases. The CDR3 extends over 14 amino acids. Germline CDR1 and CDR2: LNHDA and SQIVND (reference sequence). V was pared by 6 bases and J by 3 bases, with 6 bases of the junction left unmatched. The CDR3 DNA sequence: TGTGCCAGTAGGGGGACAGGTATGCACTATGGCTACACCTTC. Amino acids: CASRGTGMHYGYTF.

This sequence joins TRBV19 and TRBJ1-2, with 8 bases matching TRBD1. Trimming cost V 4 bases and J 8 bases; bases outside gene matches: 9. The CDR3 runs to 14 residues. Germline assignment: CDR1 LNHDA and CDR2 SQIVND (reference sequence). CDR3 region: CASSRQTGGGGYTF. Written as DNA, the CDR3 is TGTGCCAGTAGTAGGCAAACAGGGGGAGGAGGCTACACCTTC.

This chain joins TRBV5-1 and TRBJ1-1; TRBD1 matches at 9 bases. Unmatched junction bases numbered 15, after V lost 0 bases and J lost 3 bases. The CDR3 consists of 19 residues. Germline V gene lookup returns CDR1 SGHRS and CDR2 YFSETQ. CDR3 protein: CASSLAPGGRDRDYTEAFF. CDR3 bases: TGCGCCAGCAGCTTGGCCCCGGGCGGGCGGGACAGGGATTACACTGAAGCTTTCTTT.

In its sample, this clone was seen once. The chain links TRBV13 to TRBJ2-3, with TRBD2 identical over 7 bases. Germline V gives CDR1 PRHDT, CDR2 FYEKMQ (reference sequence). This CDR3 comprises 12 residues. V shed 5 bases, J shed 9 bases, and the junction held 5 bases outside the gene matches. The CDR3 spells CASSPREGTQYF. The CDR3 nucleotides are TGTGCCAGCAGCCCCAGGGAGGGGACGCAGTATTTT.

CDR3 coding DNA: TGCGCCAGCAGTCTCGTGGACAGAAGCACTGAAGCTTTCTTT. Protein sequence: CASSLVDRSTEAFF. This chain uses TRBV23-1 with TRBJ1-1; tentatively, D is TRBD1 (6 bases). TRBV23-1 is treated as an ORF (open reading frame) with a function not yet certain. The CDR3 is 14 residues long. V was clipped by 4 bases and J by 4 bases, with 13 bases between them.

This chain connects TRBV5-6 to TRBJ2-5; D ambiguous. V was pared by 4 bases and J by 4 bases, with 5 bases between. CDR3 size: 11 residues. The V gene's germline CDR1 is SGHDT and CDR2 YYEEEE. CDR3 sequence (DNA): TGTGCCAGCAGCCTCCGAGAGACCCAGTACTTC. Translating gives CASSLRETQYF.

The chain couples TRBV10-3 to TRBJ2-5, with 8 nucleotides matching TRBD2. Germline-derived CDR1 and CDR2 are ENHRY and SYGVKD. Germline trimming cut 6 bases from V and 8 bases from J; bases unmatched to any gene: 11. CDR3 length: 14 amino acids. Here the CDR3 DNA reads TGTGCCATCAGGGAGGGACTAGGGGGAGGCACCCAGTACTTC. This codes for CAIREGLGGGTQYF.

The chain carries TRBV6-5 and TRBJ2-1; D might be TRBD2 (5 bases). Germline CDR1 reads MNHEY; CDR2 reads SVGAGI. This CDR3 spans 12 amino acids. The V and J ends lost 5 bases and 7 bases respectively, with 9 bases between them. The CDR3 DNA sequence: TGTGCCAGCAGTCTGACGGGGAATGAGCAGTTCTTC. Its protein is CASSLTGNEQFF.

V and J are TRBV6-5 and TRBJ1-2, with 8 bases that match TRBD1. This CDR3 has 16 amino acids. With 0 bases clipped from V and 3 bases from J, the junction kept 6 bases outside the gene matches. Germline V gene lookup returns CDR1 MNHEY and CDR2 SVGAGI. CDR3 bases: TGTGCCAGCAGTTACTCTTTCGGACAGGGCGACTATGGCTACACCTTC. Amino acids: CASSYSFGQGDYGYTF.

This chain links TRBV19 with TRBJ1-1, with unresolved D. From germline, CDR1 is LNHDA and CDR2 SQIVND (reference sequence). V dropped 7 bases and J dropped 0 bases, with 6 bases sitting between them. This CDR3 has 12 residues. This CDR3 reads CASTQVNTEAFF. The CDR3 DNA reads TGTGCCAGTACCCAGGTGAACACTGAAGCTTTCTTT.

The rearrangement uses TRBV6-6 and TRBJ2-1; 11 bases map to TRBD2. Germline V gene lookup returns CDR1 MNHNY and CDR2 SVGAGI (reference sequence). The CDR3 totals 13 residues. The V and J ends lost 4 bases and 8 bases, in that order; junction bases with no gene match: 1. This CDR3 is CASSLTSGDEQFF. The CDR3 DNA sequence: TGTGCCAGCAGTTTGACTAGCGGGGATGAGCAGTTCTTC.

This rearrangement joins TRBV5-1 to TRBJ1-4, with 9 bases matching TRBD1. Trimming removed 4 bases from V and 3 bases from J; junction bases left unmatched: 4. The germline V gene has CDR1 SGHRS and CDR2 YFSETQ. The CDR3 is 15 residues long. The CDR3 loop is CASSRQGVSNEKLFF. CDR3 bases: TGCGCCAGCAGCCGACAGGGGGTATCTAATGAAAAACTGTTTTTT.

The chain links TRBV5-4 to TRBJ1-2; 11 bases align to TRBD1. The CDR3 has 15 residues. Germline-derived CDR1 and CDR2 are SGHNT and YYREEE (reference sequence). Losses at the gene ends were 2 bases for V and 3 bases for J; bases not matched to a gene: 3. CDR3 region: CASSLGTGGYYGYTF. The CDR3 DNA reads as TGTGCCAGCAGCTTAGGGACAGGGGGTTACTATGGCTACACCTTC.

The chain couples TRBV5-1 to TRBJ1-4; a possible D gene is TRBD1 (5 bases). V lost 4 bases, J lost 5 bases, and 15 bases lay in between. The CDR3 length is 15 residues. The V gene's germline CDR1 is SGHRS and CDR2 YFSETQ. CDR3 bases: TGCGCCAGCAGCCCTAACTCAGGGCAAAATGAAAAACTGTTTTTT. Its protein is CASSPNSGQNEKLFF.

V and J are TRBV7-8 and TRBJ2-4; TRBD2 might be the D (6 bases). The CDR3 sequence is 14 residues long. Trimming cost V 1 base and J 6 bases, with 10 bases left between them. Per the germline V gene, CDR1 is SGHVS and CDR2 is FQNEAQ. CDR3 DNA: TGTGCCAGCAGCTTAGGTCAGGGAGGAAACATTCAGTACTTC. It encodes CASSLGQGGNIQYF. The whole variable domain, remainder taken from reference TRBV7-8 and TRBJ2-4, is GAGVSQSPRYKVAKRGQDVALRCDPISGHVSLFWYQQALGQGPEFLTYFQNEAQLDKSGLPSDRFFAERPEGSVSTLKIQRTQQEDSAVYLCASSLGQGGNIQYFGAGTRLSVL.

This chain connects TRBV9 to TRBJ1-3; the match to TRBD1 covers 9 bases. Germline V gene data show CDR1 as SGDLS and CDR2 as YYNGEE. The V gene end was trimmed by 0 bases and the J gene end by 2 bases; junction bases not matched to a gene: 3. The CDR3 length is 16 residues. The CDR3 DNA follows: TGTGCCAGCAGCGTAGTGGGGACAGGGACTGGAAACACCATATATTTT. Translated: CASSVVGTGTGNTIYF.

The chain recombines TRBV7-9 with TRBJ1-1, with D hard to call. Trimming left V 0 bases short and J 3 bases short, with 8 bases between. Germline V gene data show CDR1 as SEHNR and CDR2 as FQNEAQ (reference sequence). CDR3 size: 14 residues. The CDR3 is CASSLAQAHTEAFF. The DNA of the CDR3 is TGTGCCAGCAGCTTAGCGCAGGCTCACACTGAAGCTTTCTTT. Full variable domain (outside the CDR3, taken from reference TRBV7-9 and TRBJ1-1): DTGVSQNPRHKITKRGQNVTFRCDPISEHNRLYWYRQTLGQGPEFLTYFQNEAQLEKSRLLSDRFSAERPKGSFSTLEIQRTEQGDSAMYLCASSLAQAHTEAFFGQGTRLTVV.

This clone was detected a few times. This chain uses TRBV12-3 or TRBV12-4 with TRBJ1-5; D not resolved. This CDR3 region has 13 residues. Trimming stripped 1 base from V and 3 bases from J, with 4 bases between. For the CDR3, the DNA is TGTGCCAGCAGTTTAGGGGCCAATCAGCCCCAGCATTTT. This sequence encodes CASSLGANQPQHF.

This clone was counted between two and nine times. The genes are TRBV5-4 and TRBJ2-2; the match to TRBD1 covers 7 bases. Germline V gene data show CDR1 as SGHNT and CDR2 as YYREEE (reference sequence). Trimming removed 4 bases from V and 4 bases from J; junction bases left unmatched: 7. CDR3 length equals 15 residues. The CDR3 region has the DNA TGTGCCAGCAGCCCGGCCGCAGGGGGCACCGGGGAGCTGTTTTTT. Translating gives CASSPAAGGTGELFF. Complete variable domain (other parts from reference TRBV5-4 and TRBJ2-2): ETGVTQSPTHLIKTRGQQVTLRCSSQSGHNTVSWYQQALGQGPQFIFQYYREEENGRGNFPPRFSGLQFPNYSSELNVNALELDDSALYLCASSPAAGGTGELFFGEGSRLTVL.

This rearrangement joins TRBV2 to TRBJ1-2; a possible D gene is TRBD1 (5 bases). V was shortened by 6 bases and J by 3 bases, with 11 bases between the two germline ends. The length of the CDR3 is 13 residues. Germline values: CDR1 SNHLY, CDR2 FYNNEI. The CDR3 DNA reads as TGTGCCAGCAGGGCGGGGGGGGACTATGGCTACACCTTC. Its translation: CASRAGGDYGYTF.

The chain joins TRBV5-4 to TRBJ2-5; D may be TRBD1 (6 bases). Germline-derived CDR1 and CDR2 are SGHNT and YYREEE (reference sequence). V gave up 4 bases and J gave up 2 bases, with 18 bases separating them. The CDR3 covers 16 residues. The DNA of the CDR3 is TGTGCCAGCAGCCCAGGACAGACAAATCGACAAGAGACCCAGTACTTC. The encoded protein is CASSPGQTNRQETQYF.

The chain joins TRBV5-1 to TRBJ1-6; 12 bases agree with TRBD1. The CDR3 consists of 16 residues. Trimming removed 3 bases from V and 6 bases from J; junction bases left unmatched: 4. Germline lookup yields CDR1 SGHRS and CDR2 YFSETQ. The CDR3 reads CASSSGQGAGNSPLHF. The DNA for the CDR3 is TGCGCCAGCAGCTCGGGACAGGGGGCGGGTAATTCACCCCTCCACTTT.

The V and J genes are TRBV30 and TRBJ1-5, with TRBD1 matching 7 bases. The CDR3 is 14 amino acids. The junction had 7 bases not matched to a gene; V was cut back by 2 bases and J by 6 bases. CDR1 GTSNPN and CDR2 SVGIG come from the germline V gene (reference sequence). For the CDR3, the DNA is TGTGCCTGGAGTCTGCAGGGGGTAACTCAGCCCCAGCATTTT. It yields the protein CAWSLQGVTQPQHF.

The chain links TRBV12-3 or TRBV12-4 to TRBJ1-1; 9 positions agree with TRBD1. After removal of 10 bases from V and 12 bases from J, the junction contained 12 bases not matched to a gene. The CDR3 length is 12 residues. Here the CDR3 reads CATAPRDRDTFF. CDR3 nucleotide sequence: TGTGCCACCGCACCCCGGGACAGGGATACTTTCTTT.

J is TRBJ1-2 and V is TRBV19, with 11 nucleotides matching TRBD1. V lost 3 bases to trimming and J lost 0 bases; unmatched junction nucleotides: 9. There are 18 residues in the CDR3. Germline V gene data show CDR1 as LNHDA and CDR2 as SQIVND (reference sequence). Written as DNA, the CDR3 is TGTGCCAGTAGTATTTTGGGGACAGGGGGTTCCACTAACTATGGCTACACCTTC. Translated, it gives CASSILGTGGSTNYGYTF. Complete variable domain (other parts from reference TRBV19 and TRBJ1-2): DGGITQSPKYLFRKEGQNVTLSCEQNLNHDAMYWYRQDPGQGLRLIYYSQIVNDFQKGDIAEGYSVSREKKESFPLTVTSAQKNPTAFYLCASSILGTGGSTNYGYTFGSGTRLTVV.

This chain uses TRBV24-1 with TRBJ2-2; unclear D gene. Germline loops: CDR1 KGHDR, CDR2 SFDVKD. V was trimmed by 9 bases and J by 3 bases, leaving 10 bases between them. The CDR3 is made up of 13 amino acids. CDR3 amino acids: CATGRGDTGELFF. CDR3 coding DNA: TGTGCCACCGGAAGAGGAGACACCGGGGAGCTGTTTTTT.

The CDR3 loop is CASSPQIRLGGAFF. CDR3 DNA sequence: TGTGCCAGCAGCCCTCAAATTAGGCTAGGCGGAGCTTTCTTT. The chain employs TRBV3-1 (or the pseudogene TRBV3-2) and TRBJ1-1; D not resolved. The germline gives CDR1 LGHDT, CDR2 YNNKEL (reference sequence). V was trimmed by 4 bases and J by 10 bases, leaving 19 bases between them. CDR3 length: 14 residues.

The genes are TRBV3-1 (or the pseudogene TRBV3-2) and TRBJ2-1; perhaps TRBD2 as D (5 bases). V was cut by 5 bases and J by 0 bases, with 14 bases left in between. Per the germline V gene, CDR1 is LGHDT and CDR2 is YNNKEL (reference sequence). The CDR3 extends over 16 amino acids. CDR3 bases: TGTGCCAGCAGCTCTTGGGGAGCCGGCTCCTACAATGAGCAGTTCTTC. This gives the protein CASSSWGAGSYNEQFF.

V is TRBV19 and J is TRBJ1-3; D gene uncertain. With 6 bases removed from V and 0 bases from J, the gap between germline ends came to 15 bases. Germline V gene lookup returns CDR1 LNHDA and CDR2 SQIVND (reference sequence). This CDR3 spans 16 amino acids. CDR3 amino acids: CASSPVGVPSGNTIYF. In DNA, the CDR3 is TGTGCCAGTAGCCCCGTCGGGGTCCCCTCTGGAAACACCATATATTTT. The complete variable domain, with remaining parts taken from reference TRBV19 and TRBJ1-3, reads DGGITQSPKYLFRKEGQNVTLSCEQNLNHDAMYWYRQDPGQGLRLIYYSQIVNDFQKGDIAEGYSVSREKKESFPLTVTSAQKNPTAFYLCASSPVGVPSGNTIYFGEGSWLTVV.

The genes are TRBV7-9 and TRBJ1-5, with unresolved D. CDR1 is SEHNR and CDR2 is FQNEAQ in the germline V gene (reference sequence). Deletions cut 3 bases from V and 1 base from J, with 7 bases between. This CDR3 comprises 14 residues. Here the CDR3 DNA reads TGTGCCAGCAGCTTCTCGGAGAGCAATCAGCCCCAGCATTTT. This sequence encodes CASSFSESNQPQHF.